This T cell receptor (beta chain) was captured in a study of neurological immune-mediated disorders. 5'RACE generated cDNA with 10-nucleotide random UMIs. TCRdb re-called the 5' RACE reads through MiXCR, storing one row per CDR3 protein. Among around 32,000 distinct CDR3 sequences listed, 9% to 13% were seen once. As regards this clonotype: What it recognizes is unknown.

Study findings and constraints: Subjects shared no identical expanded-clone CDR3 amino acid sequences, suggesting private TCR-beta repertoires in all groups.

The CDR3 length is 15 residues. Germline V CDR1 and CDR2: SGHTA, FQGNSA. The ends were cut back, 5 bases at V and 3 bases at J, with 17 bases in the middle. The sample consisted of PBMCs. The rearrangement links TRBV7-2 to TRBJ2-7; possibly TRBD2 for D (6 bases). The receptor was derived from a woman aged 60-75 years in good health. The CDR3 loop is CASSPGRAGFYEQYF. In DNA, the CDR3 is TGTGCCAGCAGCCCAGGGCGAGCGGGCTTCTACGAGCAGTACTTC.